Listed below are T cell receptor beta chains from one sample, sequenced in a study of vaccination and CD4 T cells after COVID-19. These receptors' antigens are unknown. MiXCR was run by TCRdb on the PCR reads, yielding one entry per CDR3 protein. This repertoire shows around 10,000 distinct CDR3 sequences, roughly a third found once; its top ten account for around 21%. The sample taken for sequencing was CD4+ T cells from blood, cultured in vitro. These receptors originate from a human donor in good health. The CDR3 runs from the conserved cysteine through the conserved F or W. A D gene is named only where the DNA matches it firmly. Not every row has a clone size; where given, it reads once, few, many or a size class.

DNA,CDR3,length,D,V,size,J
TGCGCCAGCAGCCTGCCCACTAGCGGCCACCCGTACTTC,CASSLPTSGHPYF,13,TRBD2,TRBV5-1,-,TRBJ2-5
TGTGCCAGCAGCTTAATTGCTAGCGGGAGGGCCCACCACGAGCAGTACTTC,CASSLIASGRAHHEQYF,17,TRBD2,TRBV7-6,-,TRBJ2-7
TGTGCCAGCAGCTTAAACTCGGTTCCCCCGGGACAGGGAGGTTCGGGTGAGCAGTTCTTC,CASSLNSVPPGQGGSGEQFF,20,TRBD1,TRBV7-3,few,TRBJ2-1
TGCAGTGCTAGAACTCAGGGTGGGAATGGCTACACCTTC,CSARTQGGNGYTF,13,-,TRBV20-1,few,TRBJ1-2
TGTGCCAGCCAGGGGTCCACGAACACCGGGGAGCTGTTTTTT,CASQGSTNTGELFF,14,-,TRBV12-3/TRBV12-4,-,TRBJ2-2
TGCAGTGCTAGGAATGGAGCCGAGCAGTACTTC,CSARNGAEQYF,11,-,TRBV20-1,medium-sized,TRBJ2-7
TGTGCCAGCAGTTTCCGGGGTCGGGCAGAAGAGACCCAGTACTTC,CASSFRGRAEETQYF,15,-,TRBV27,medium-sized,TRBJ2-5
TGTGCCAGCCCCCGGGGGCCGGGTCTCTACAATGAGCAGTTCTTC,CASPRGPGLYNEQFF,15,-,TRBV6-1,-,TRBJ2-1
TGTGCCAGCAGAACGGGACAGGGAAGTATTGAAGCTTTCTTT,CASRTGQGSIEAFF,14,TRBD1,TRBV6-1,few,TRBJ1-1
TGCAGTGCTAGAGACCCAGGGACGGGCCGTCCGGAGACCCAGTACTTC,CSARDPGTGRPETQYF,16,-,TRBV20-1,-,TRBJ2-5
TGTGCCAGCAGCTTATTGCAGGGTGTCGGTGAGCAGTACTTC,CASSLLQGVGEQYF,14,-,TRBV7-2,-,TRBJ2-7
TGTGCCCACAGGGGGGACACCGGGGAGCTGTTTTTT,CAHRGDTGELFF,12,TRBD1,TRBV30,once,TRBJ2-2
TGTGCCAGTAAAAACACAAGACAGGCTTTTAACTATGGCTACACCTTC,CASKNTRQAFNYGYTF,16,-,TRBV19,few,TRBJ1-2
TGTGCCAGCAGTGGGCAGGGAATTGCCGGGGAGCTGTTTTTT,CASSGQGIAGELFF,14,-,TRBV6-1,-,TRBJ2-2
TGTGCCAGTAGTGAAGACAGCAACTACGAGCAGTACTTC,CASSEDSNYEQYF,13,-,TRBV19,-,TRBJ2-7
TGCAGTGCTAGAGATCCGGGGGGGAACAATCAGCCCCAGCATTTT,CSARDPGGNNQPQHF,15,-,TRBV20-1,few,TRBJ1-5
TGCAGCGCCACAAGACGCAGTACAACTGACTATGGCTACACCTTC,CSATRRSTTDYGYTF,15,-,TRBV29-1,once,TRBJ1-2